These 15 T cell receptor beta chains share one sample of origin, sequenced in a study of cytomegalovirus exposure and HLA in healthy donors. The PCR made use of 60 Vbeta and 13 Jbeta primers. Using immunoSEQ multiplex PCR, the repertoire was profiled, and TCRdb retains in-frame clones only, with some absent. The sample yields under 140,000 clones, over 65% seen once. The specimen was PBMCs. The receptors here all came from a young man in good health and CMV-seropositive.

The CDR3 spells CAWSVQMKQYF. In DNA form, the CDR3 reads TGTGCCTGGAGTGTACAAATGAAGCAGTACTTC. The genes are TRBV30 and TRBJ2-7; D unresolved. From germline, CDR1 is GTSNPN and CDR2 SVGIG (reference sequence). V was clipped by 0 bases and J by 8 bases, with 8 bases between them. This CDR3 comprises 11 residues.

The rearrangement joins TRBV9 to TRBJ1-2; 7 nucleotides match TRBD1. J lost 6 bases, V lost 3 bases, and 5 bases had no gene match. This CDR3 spans 13 amino acids. Germline values: CDR1 SGDLS, CDR2 YYNGEE. CDR3 sequence (DNA): TGTGCCAGCAGCGGACAGGGTAAAGATGGCTACACCTTC. Residues: CASSGQGKDGYTF.

Only a few counts were recorded for this clone. The chain employs TRBV28 and TRBJ1-1, with TRBD1 matching over 8 bases. Germline CDR1 MDHEN, CDR2 SYDVKM. The CDR3 has 14 amino acids. Trimming cost V 3 bases and J 3 bases; bases outside gene matches: 3. CDR3 protein: CASSLPGGYTEAFF. CDR3 in DNA: TGTGCCAGCAGTTTGCCAGGGGGCTACACTGAAGCTTTCTTT. Combining the CDR3 with reference TRBV28 and TRBJ1-1 gives the whole variable domain DVKVTQSSRYLVKRTGEKVFLECVQDMDHENMFWYRQDPGLGLRLIYFSYDVKMKEKGDIPEGYSVSREKKERFSLILESASTNQTSMYLCASSLPGGYTEAFFGQGTRLTVV.

The chain employs TRBV6-1 and TRBJ1-1, with no clear D. This CDR3 has 13 amino acids. V lost 8 bases, J lost 2 bases, and 12 bases lay in between. Germline CDR1 reads MNHNS; CDR2 reads SASEGT. In DNA, the CDR3 is TGTGCCAGCGTTGCCCAGGCAAACACTGAAGCTTTCTTT. It yields the protein CASVAQANTEAFF.

This chain joins TRBV28 and TRBJ1-6; D call uncertain. V was pared by 3 bases and J by 9 bases, with 3 bases between. Germline V gives CDR1 MDHEN, CDR2 SYDVKM. There are 11 residues in the CDR3. CDR3 DNA sequence: TGTGCCAGCAGTTTGAGTTCACCCCTCCACTTT. It specifies CASSLSSPLHF.

The gene calls are TRBV28 and TRBJ2-7; 9 nucleotides match TRBD1. Looked up from germline, CDR1 is MDHEN and CDR2 is SYDVKM. V gave up 2 bases and J gave up 9 bases; unmatched junction bases: 2. This CDR3 contains 12 residues. CDR3 region: CASSLGTGRQYF. CDR3 sequence (DNA): TGTGCCAGCAGTTTAGGGACAGGGCGGCAGTACTTC.

The rearrangement links TRBV6-5 to TRBJ1-1, with D perhaps matching TRBD1 (5 bases). Germline CDR1 and CDR2: MNHEY and SVGAGI. This CDR3 contains 15 residues. The V gene lost 3 bases and the J gene lost 1 base, with 12 bases spanning the gap. The CDR3 DNA follows: TGTGCCAGCAGTTATACTGTTGGGGCGAACACTGAAGCTTTCTTT. This translates into CASSYTVGANTEAFF.

Here the CDR3 DNA reads TGTGCCAGCAGCTTGGCCTCGAACACCGGGGAGCTGTTTTTT. Translated: CASSLASNTGELFF. This chain connects TRBV11-2 to TRBJ2-2; D unresolved. The CDR3 extends over 14 amino acids. The V gene lost 3 bases and the J gene lost 0 bases, with 5 bases spanning the gap. The germline V gene has CDR1 SGHAT and CDR2 FQNNGV.

J is TRBJ2-7 and V is TRBV5-1; 8 bases line up with TRBD2. The CDR3 is made up of 13 amino acids. The germline V gene has CDR1 SGHRS and CDR2 YFSETQ. V shed 4 bases and J 4 bases; nucleotides not matched to a gene: 4. CDR3: CASSTSGGYEQYF. CDR3 DNA sequence: TGCGCCAGCAGCACAAGCGGGGGATACGAGCAGTACTTC. The full variable domain, rest sourced from reference TRBV5-1 and TRBJ2-7, is KAGVTQTPRYLIKTRGQQVTLSCSPISGHRSVSWYQQTPGQGLQFLFEYFSETQRNKGNFPGRFSGRQFSNSRSEMNVSTLELGDSALYLCASSTSGGYEQYFGPGTRLTVT.

Comments on this clone: One end of the junction does not line up with germline, which may come from a read error. This chain uses TRBV7-9 with TRBJ1-5; D is ambiguous. CDR1 SEHNR and CDR2 FQNEAQ come from the germline V gene (reference sequence). The CDR3 spans 12 residues. The CDR3 DNA reads as TGTTCCAGCAGCTTAGCCCGTCAGCCCCAGCATTTT. Protein product: CSSSLARQPQHF.

The chain carries TRBV27 and TRBJ1-6; D perhaps matches TRBD1 (5 bases). V was shortened by 2 bases and J by 9 bases, with 11 bases between the two germline ends. The CDR3 length is 14 residues. The germline CDR1 and CDR2 sequences are MNHEY and SMNVEV (reference sequence). The CDR3 sequence: CASSLGGAGSPLHF. The CDR3 DNA sequence: TGTGCCAGCAGTTTAGGTGGGGCTGGTTCACCCCTCCACTTT.

This clone has just a few counts. The genes are TRBV27 and TRBJ2-2; 14 positions agree with TRBD2. The length of the CDR3 is 20 residues. Germline-derived CDR1 and CDR2 are MNHEY and SMNVEV (reference sequence). Trimming cost V 5 bases and J 1 base; bases outside gene matches: 12. CDR3 sequence (DNA): TGTGCCAGCAGTATGGGAAGGGGACTAGCGGGGGCCATGAACACCGGGGAGCTGTTTTTT. It is translated as CASSMGRGLAGAMNTGELFF.

The chain links TRBV30 to TRBJ2-5; TRBD1 aligns across 7 bases. Germline V gene data show CDR1 as GTSNPN and CDR2 as SVGIG (reference sequence). The CDR3 totals 15 residues. V gave up 0 bases and J gave up 5 bases; unmatched junction bases: 9. CDR3 sequence: CAWSVLTGRGETQYF. In DNA form, the CDR3 reads TGTGCCTGGAGTGTACTGACAGGGCGTGGGGAGACCCAGTACTTC.

V usage is TRBV7-9 and J usage is TRBJ1-2; unclear D gene. Germline loops: CDR1 SEHNR, CDR2 FQNEAQ (reference sequence). Trimming shortened V by 1 base and J by 8 bases, and 14 bases separated the two germline ends. The CDR3 is 14 residues long. DNA for the CDR3: TGTGCCAGCAGCTTAGGTGGTCGGGGAGGAGGCTACACCTTC. Protein: CASSLGGRGGGYTF.

The J gene is TRBJ2-2, the V gene TRBV9; D perhaps matches TRBD2 (6 bases). V was clipped by 4 bases and J by 4 bases, with 8 bases between them. CDR1 is SGDLS and CDR2 is YYNGEE in the germline V gene. The CDR3 has 13 residues. The CDR3 sequence: CASSPGGTGELFF. Written as DNA, the CDR3 is TGTGCCAGCAGCCCCGGGGGCACCGGGGAGCTGTTTTTT.